What follows are 20 T cell receptor beta chains derived from one specimen sequenced in a study of response to subunit inactivated influenza vaccine. TCRdb called the RT-PCR reads again in MiXCR, with one record for every CDR3 protein. The sample has approximately 700,000 distinct CDR3 sequences, more than 11% seen once. Material: PBMCs from blood, obtained 14 to 15 days before vaccination. Receptors were obtained from a man aged 50 or older who received an inactivated influenza vaccine.

This chain uses TRBV15 with TRBJ1-5, with 11 bases identical to TRBD1. V lost 0 bases, J lost 6 bases, and 1 base stayed unmatched. This CDR3 region has 15 residues. Germline V gene lookup returns CDR1 LNHNV and CDR2 YYDKDF (reference sequence). CDR3 nucleotide sequence: TGTGCCACCAGCAGAGAGGGGACAGGGGGTCAGCCCCAGCATTTT. Amino acid sequence: CATSREGTGGQPQHF.

There are a few counts of this clonotype. This sequence joins TRBV27 and TRBJ2-3; D uncertain. Germline-derived CDR1 and CDR2 are MNHEY and SMNVEV (reference sequence). CDR3 size: 13 residues. V lost 3 bases to trimming and J lost 4 bases, with 8 bases between them. The CDR3 DNA reads as TGTGCCAGCAGTTTCACAAGTGCAGATACGCAGTATTTT. Its protein product is CASSFTSADTQYF.

For this clonotype: This may stem from a read error, because a much larger clone lies one nucleotide away. The conserved closing phenylalanine or tryptophan is absent in this CDR3, likely reflecting a read error. This chain connects TRBV5-1 to TRBJ2-1; TRBD2 aligns across 13 bases. The CDR3 runs 16 residues. The V segment lost 0 bases and the J segment 7 bases; nucleotides outside the gene matches: 4. Germline-derived CDR1 and CDR2 are SGHRS and YFSETQ. In nucleotides, the CDR3 is TGCGCCAGCAGCTTGGAACTAGCGGGAGGGCCAAATGAGCAGTTCCTC. This translates into CASSLELAGGPNEQFL.

This clonotype was picked up a small number of times. Relative to the germline gene, one junction end is altered; a read error may explain this. The CDR3 spells CASSLAGTSGPWVF. The CDR3 DNA is TGTGCCAGCAGTTTGGCCGGGACTAGCGGACCTTGGGTCTTC. The chain links TRBV12-3 or TRBV12-4 to TRBJ2-1; the match to TRBD2 covers 11 bases. The length of the CDR3 is 14 residues.

This chain joins TRBV5-1 and TRBJ2-7; TRBD2 matches 13 bases. V gave up 4 bases and J gave up 5 bases; unmatched junction bases: 6. This CDR3 comprises 15 residues. Germline CDR1 reads SGHRS; CDR2 reads YFSETQ. The CDR3 nucleotides read TGCGCCAGCAGCAAAGGACTAGCGGGAGATAACGAGCAGTACTTC. Translating gives CASSKGLAGDNEQYF.

In its sample, this clonotype was seen a few times. V gene TRBV5-6 combines with J gene TRBJ1-6; D unclear. There are 14 residues in the CDR3. CDR1 and CDR2 (germline): SGHDT, YYEEEE. With 2 bases removed from V and 9 bases from J, the gap between germline ends came to 12 bases. Here the CDR3 reads CASSLGRTSSPLHF. The CDR3 nucleotides are TGTGCCAGCAGCTTAGGACGGACGAGTTCACCCCTCCACTTT.

The chain employs TRBV13 and TRBJ2-7; 10 nucleotides align to TRBD2. Germline loops: CDR1 PRHDT, CDR2 FYEKMQ (reference sequence). CDR3 length: 14 amino acids. With 8 bases clipped from V and 6 bases from J, the junction kept 10 bases outside the gene matches. The CDR3 here is CASRVSGRASEQYF. DNA for the CDR3: TGTGCCAGCCGGGTGAGCGGGAGGGCTTCCGAGCAGTACTTC.

This clonotype has at least ten counts. The V and J genes are TRBV20-1 and TRBJ2-7; tentatively, D is TRBD1 or TRBD2 (5 bases each). The V gene lost 2 bases and the J gene lost 1 base, with 18 bases spanning the gap. Germline assignment: CDR1 DFQATT and CDR2 SNEGSKA (reference sequence). The length of the CDR3 is 16 residues. CDR3 loop: CSARPLRTGASYEQYF. DNA of the CDR3: TGCAGTGCTAGACCATTACGAACCGGGGCGTCCTACGAGCAGTACTTC.

This clonotype occurred many times. The rearrangement uses TRBV29-1 and TRBJ2-1, with 7 bases lining up with TRBD2. V was clipped by 0 bases and J by 3 bases; unmatched bases: 2. Germline V gene lookup returns CDR1 SQVTM and CDR2 ANQGSEA. The CDR3 is made up of 14 amino acids. The CDR3 loop reads CSVEDSGIYNEQFF. The CDR3 bases are TGCAGCGTTGAAGACAGCGGGATCTACAATGAGCAGTTCTTC.

This clonotype was seen ten or more times. The chain has TRBV5-8 and TRBJ2-5; D gene ambiguous. Germline CDR1 and CDR2: SGHTS and YDEGEE. The germline V and J ends were trimmed by 3 bases and 1 base, with 10 bases remaining between them. The length of the CDR3 is 14 residues. The CDR3 spells CASSSRVIQETQYF. The CDR3 DNA is TGTGCCAGCAGCTCCCGGGTTATCCAAGAGACCCAGTACTTC.

This clonotype was detected a few times. The rearrangement joins TRBV12-3 or TRBV12-4 to TRBJ2-2; TRBD2 aligns across 7 bases. The CDR3 totals 15 residues. Germline trimming cut 6 bases from V and 4 bases from J; bases unmatched to any gene: 8. In nucleotides, the CDR3 is TGTGCCAGCAGGGCCGGACTAGGGAGCACCGGGGAGCTGTTTTTT. Protein sequence: CASRAGLGSTGELFF.

This clonotype was seen ten or more times. V and J are TRBV4-1 and TRBJ2-7; 9 bases are a match to TRBD2. After removal of 4 bases from V and 2 bases from J, the junction contained 6 bases not matched to a gene. This CDR3 region has 15 residues. Germline loops: CDR1 MGHRA, CDR2 YSYEKL. CDR3 bases: TGCGCCAGCAGCCGGGGGGCGGGGGGGCCCTACGAGCAGTACTTC. Protein sequence: CASSRGAGGPYEQYF.

This clonotype has only a few counts. The rearrangement uses TRBV12-3 or TRBV12-4 and TRBJ2-1, with D perhaps matching TRBD1 (6 bases). V dropped 2 bases and J dropped 14 bases, with 13 bases sitting between them. This CDR3 region has 12 residues. CDR3 DNA: TGTGCCAGCAGTTTAAGGGTGGGACACAAGTTCTTC. Its translation: CASSLRVGHKFF.

The rearrangement joins TRBV20-1 to TRBJ2-7; 8 positions match TRBD1. There are 13 residues in the CDR3. Germline V gene sequence: CDR1 DFQATT, CDR2 SNEGSKA (reference sequence). V lost 6 bases, J lost 2 bases, and 6 bases stayed unmatched. This chain's CDR3 is CSARPGGPYEQYF. Written as DNA, the CDR3 is TGCAGTGCACGACCAGGGGGCCCCTACGAGCAGTACTTC.

The genes are TRBV11-2 and TRBJ2-2; TRBD2 matches 15 bases. Germline V gene lookup returns CDR1 SGHAT and CDR2 FQNNGV. The CDR3 extends over 19 amino acids. V was pared by 6 bases and J by 8 bases, with 16 bases of the junction left unmatched. CDR3 nucleotide sequence: TGTGCCAGCAGTTCTTGGACTAGCGGGAGGGCCACCCACCCTGGGGAGCTGTTTTTT. Amino acid sequence: CASSSWTSGRATHPGELFF.

This clonotype has ten or more counts. The genes are TRBV5-1 and TRBJ2-2; 7 bases match TRBD2. V shed 4 bases and J 5 bases; nucleotides not matched to a gene: 11. CDR3 length equals 16 residues. The germline V gene has CDR1 SGHRS and CDR2 YFSETQ. The CDR3 loop is CASSNIAAGATGELFF. CDR3 DNA sequence: TGCGCCAGCAGCAACATTGCCGCGGGAGCTACCGGGGAGCTGTTTTTT.

This clonotype was observed a few times. This rearrangement joins TRBV10-3 to TRBJ1-1; TRBD1 matches at 8 bases. Germline V gene lookup returns CDR1 ENHRY and CDR2 SYGVKD. Germline trimming cut 4 bases from V and 4 bases from J; bases unmatched to any gene: 5. This CDR3 comprises 14 residues. CDR3 sequence reads: CAISVTGGRTEAFF. Written as DNA, the CDR3 is TGTGCCATCAGTGTTACAGGGGGTCGCACTGAAGCTTTCTTT.

The chain has TRBV15 and TRBJ2-3, with 9 bases matching TRBD1. The CDR3 spans 17 residues. J gave up 3 bases and V 5 bases, and 12 bases lay outside the gene matches. Looked up from germline, CDR1 is LNHNV and CDR2 is YYDKDF (reference sequence). DNA for the CDR3: TGTGCCACCAGCGCCGGAGTAACAGGGGGCGGGACAGATACGCAGTATTTT. Amino acids: CATSAGVTGGGTDTQYF.

This clonotype came up a few times. J is TRBJ2-1 and V is TRBV12-3 or TRBV12-4, with 14 nucleotides matching TRBD2. This CDR3 has 17 amino acids. Trimming removed 5 bases from V and 12 bases from J; junction bases left unmatched: 15. The CDR3 loop is CASSPVLGTSGSLGQFF. CDR3 nucleotides: TGTGCCAGCAGTCCGGTCTTGGGGACTAGCGGGAGTTTGGGGCAGTTCTTC.

This clonotype was seen at least ten times. J is TRBJ2-1 and V is TRBV5-1; D may be TRBD1 (5 bases). Germline CDR1 SGHRS, CDR2 YFSETQ. The germline V and J ends were trimmed by 1 base and 9 bases, with 11 bases remaining between them. CDR3 size: 13 residues. The CDR3 reads CASSLYRGGEQFF. The CDR3 DNA is TGCGCCAGCAGCTTGTATAGGGGTGGTGAGCAGTTCTTC.